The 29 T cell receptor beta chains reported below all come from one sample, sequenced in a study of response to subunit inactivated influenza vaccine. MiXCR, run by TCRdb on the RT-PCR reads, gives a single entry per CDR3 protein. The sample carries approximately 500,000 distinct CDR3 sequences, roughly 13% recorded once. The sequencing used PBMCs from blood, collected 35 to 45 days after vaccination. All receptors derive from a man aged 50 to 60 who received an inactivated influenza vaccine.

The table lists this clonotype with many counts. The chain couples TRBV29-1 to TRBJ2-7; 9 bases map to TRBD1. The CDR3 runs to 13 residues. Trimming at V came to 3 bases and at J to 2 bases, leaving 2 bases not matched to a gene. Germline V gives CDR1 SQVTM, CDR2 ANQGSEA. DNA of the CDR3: TGCAGCGTTGAGGGGACAGGGACCTACGAGCAGTACTTC. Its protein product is CSVEGTGTYEQYF.

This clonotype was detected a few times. The CDR3 sequence is CASGPGQAYEQYF. In nucleotides, the CDR3 is TGTGCCAGCGGGCCGGGACAGGCCTACGAGCAGTACTTC. V gene TRBV7-3 combines with J gene TRBJ2-7; the match to TRBD1 covers 8 bases. With V trimmed by 8 bases and J by 2 bases, 5 bases remained unmatched. Germline CDR1 is SGHTA and CDR2 is FQGTGA. This CDR3 contains 13 residues. The variable domain in full, with the rest retrieved from reference TRBV7-3 and TRBJ2-7, is GAGVSQTPSNKVTEKGKYVELRCDPISGHTALYWYRQSLGQGPEFLIYFQGTGAADDSGLPNDRFFAVRPEGSVSTLKIQRTERGDSAVYLCASGPGQAYEQYFGPGTRLTVT.

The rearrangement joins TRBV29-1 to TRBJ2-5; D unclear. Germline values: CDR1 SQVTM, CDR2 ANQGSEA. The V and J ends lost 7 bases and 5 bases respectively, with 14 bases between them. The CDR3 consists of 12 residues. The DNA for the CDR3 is TGCAGCGCCGCCCGTGATAGGGAGACCCAGTACTTC. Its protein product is CSAARDRETQYF.

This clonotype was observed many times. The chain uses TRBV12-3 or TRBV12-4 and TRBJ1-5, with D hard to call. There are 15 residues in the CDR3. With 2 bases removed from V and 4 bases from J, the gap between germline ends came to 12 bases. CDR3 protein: CASSLLGGPNQPQHF. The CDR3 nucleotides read TGTGCCAGCAGTTTATTGGGTGGACCTAATCAGCCCCAGCATTTT.

This CDR3 is CASSYAGGSNQPQHF. DNA for the CDR3: TGTGCCAGCAGTTACGCAGGGGGTAGCAATCAGCCCCAGCATTTT. The chain joins TRBV6-5 to TRBJ1-5; 7 nucleotides match TRBD1. The CDR3 runs to 15 residues. V lost 2 bases to trimming and J lost 0 bases; unmatched junction nucleotides: 1. CDR1 is MNHEY, CDR2 SVGAGI, per germline.

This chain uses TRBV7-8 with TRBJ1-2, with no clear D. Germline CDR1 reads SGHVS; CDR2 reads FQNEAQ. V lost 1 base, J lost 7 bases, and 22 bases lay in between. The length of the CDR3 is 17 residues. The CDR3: CASSLGSTNRQASGYTF. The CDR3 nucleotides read TGTGCCAGCAGCTTAGGAAGTACAAACCGCCAGGCGTCTGGCTACACCTTC.

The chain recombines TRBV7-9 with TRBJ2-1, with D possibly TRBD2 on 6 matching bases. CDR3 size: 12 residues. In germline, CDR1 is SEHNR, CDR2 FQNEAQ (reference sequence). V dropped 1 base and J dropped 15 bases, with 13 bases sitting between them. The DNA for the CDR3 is TGTGCCAGCAGCTTAGAGGCGGGGCCGTGGTTCTTC. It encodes CASSLEAGPWFF.

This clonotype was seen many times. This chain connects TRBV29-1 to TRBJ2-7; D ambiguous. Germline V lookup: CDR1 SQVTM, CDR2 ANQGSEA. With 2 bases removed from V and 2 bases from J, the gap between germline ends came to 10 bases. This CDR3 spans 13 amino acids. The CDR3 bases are TGCAGCGTTGAAAAGGAATCGACCTACGAGCAGTACTTC. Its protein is CSVEKESTYEQYF.

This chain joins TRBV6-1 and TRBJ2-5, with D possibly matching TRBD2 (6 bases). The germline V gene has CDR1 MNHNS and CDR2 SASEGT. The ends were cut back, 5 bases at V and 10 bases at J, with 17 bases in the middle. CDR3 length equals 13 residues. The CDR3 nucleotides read TGTGCCAGCAGTCCTACTAATCCGGGGGACCAGTACTTC. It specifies CASSPTNPGDQYF.

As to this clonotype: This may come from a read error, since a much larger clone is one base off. CDR3 sequence: CASSQVFLAGQETHYF. CDR3 nucleotides: TGCGCCAGCAGCCAAGTGTTCCTAGCGGGACAAGAGACCCATTACTTC. This chain connects TRBV4-3 to TRBJ2-5, with 9 bases aligning to TRBD2. CDR3 size: 16 residues. The germline V gene encodes CDR1 LGHNA and CDR2 YSLEER.

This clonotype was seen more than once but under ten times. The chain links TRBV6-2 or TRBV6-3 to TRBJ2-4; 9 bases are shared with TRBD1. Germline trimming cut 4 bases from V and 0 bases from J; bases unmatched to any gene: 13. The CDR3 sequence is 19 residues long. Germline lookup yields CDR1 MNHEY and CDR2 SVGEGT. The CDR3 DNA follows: TGTGCCAGCAGTTCCGATGGACAGGGGTGGTCTCTAGCCAAAAACATTCAGTACTTC. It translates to CASSSDGQGWSLAKNIQYF.

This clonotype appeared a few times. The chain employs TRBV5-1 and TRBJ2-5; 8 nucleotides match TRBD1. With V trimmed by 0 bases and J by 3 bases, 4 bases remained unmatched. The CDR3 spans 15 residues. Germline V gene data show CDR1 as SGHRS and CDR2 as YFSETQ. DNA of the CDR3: TGCGCCAGCAGCTTGGATGACAGGGGAAAAGAGACCCAGTACTTC. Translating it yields CASSLDDRGKETQYF.

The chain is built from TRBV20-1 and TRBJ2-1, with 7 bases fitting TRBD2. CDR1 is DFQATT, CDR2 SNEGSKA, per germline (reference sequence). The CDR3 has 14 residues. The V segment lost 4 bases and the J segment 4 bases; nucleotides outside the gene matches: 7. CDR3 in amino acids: CSAIRGSRYNEQFF. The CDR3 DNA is TGCAGTGCTATCCGCGGGAGTAGGTACAATGAGCAGTTCTTC.

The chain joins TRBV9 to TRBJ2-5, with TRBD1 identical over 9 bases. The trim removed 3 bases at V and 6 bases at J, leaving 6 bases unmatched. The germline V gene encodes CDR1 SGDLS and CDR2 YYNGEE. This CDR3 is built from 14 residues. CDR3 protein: CASSGQGGRKTQYF. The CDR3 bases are TGTGCCAGCAGCGGACAGGGGGGGAGAAAGACCCAGTACTTC.

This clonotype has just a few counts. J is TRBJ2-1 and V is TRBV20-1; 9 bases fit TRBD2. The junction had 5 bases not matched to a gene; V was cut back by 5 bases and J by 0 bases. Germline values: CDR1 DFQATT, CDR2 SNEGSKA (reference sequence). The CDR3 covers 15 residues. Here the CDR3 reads CSAGWRGGSYNEQFF. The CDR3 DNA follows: TGCAGTGCTGGCTGGCGGGGGGGCTCCTACAATGAGCAGTTCTTC.

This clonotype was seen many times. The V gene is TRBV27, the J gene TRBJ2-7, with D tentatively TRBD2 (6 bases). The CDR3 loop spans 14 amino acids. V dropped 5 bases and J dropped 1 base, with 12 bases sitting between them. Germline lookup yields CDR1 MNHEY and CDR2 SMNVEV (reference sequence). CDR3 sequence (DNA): TGTGCCAGCAGTCGCTTTGGGGGGTCCTACGAGCAGTACTTC. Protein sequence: CASSRFGGSYEQYF.

The CDR3 loop is CASSYSGTPGRQETQYF. In DNA, the CDR3 is TGTGCCAGCAGTTACTCGGGGACACCTGGCCGACAAGAGACCCAGTACTTC. V gene TRBV6-5 combines with J gene TRBJ2-5; D is possibly TRBD1 (6 bases). The CDR3 contains 17 residues. With 0 bases removed from V and 2 bases from J, the gap between germline ends came to 16 bases. Germline CDR1 MNHEY, CDR2 SVGAGI.

The CDR3 reads CASSLTYGVEQFF. Here the CDR3 DNA reads TGTGCCAGCAGCTTAACGTACGGCGTAGAGCAGTTCTTC. The genes are TRBV7-3 and TRBJ2-1; D remains unclear. Germline V gene data show CDR1 as SGHTA and CDR2 as FQGTGA. The CDR3 contains 13 residues. V lost 0 bases to trimming and J lost 10 bases, with 10 bases between them.

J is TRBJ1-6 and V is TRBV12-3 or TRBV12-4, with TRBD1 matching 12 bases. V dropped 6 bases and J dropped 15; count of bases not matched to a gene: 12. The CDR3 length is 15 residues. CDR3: CASREAGTGGAGLHF. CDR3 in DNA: TGTGCCAGCAGGGAAGCCGGGACAGGGGGCGCAGGCCTCCACTTT.

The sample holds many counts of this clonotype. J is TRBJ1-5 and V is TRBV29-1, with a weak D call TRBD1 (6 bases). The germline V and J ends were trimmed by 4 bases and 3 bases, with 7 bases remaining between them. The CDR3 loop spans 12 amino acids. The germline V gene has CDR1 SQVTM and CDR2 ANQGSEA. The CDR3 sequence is CSVAGANQPQHF. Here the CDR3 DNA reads TGCAGCGTTGCAGGGGCCAATCAGCCCCAGCATTTT.

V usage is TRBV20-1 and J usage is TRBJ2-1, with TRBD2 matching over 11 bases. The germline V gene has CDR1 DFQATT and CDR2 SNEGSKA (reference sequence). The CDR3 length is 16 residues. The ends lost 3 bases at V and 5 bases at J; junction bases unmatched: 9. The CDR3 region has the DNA TGCAGTGCTAGCGCTCTAGCGGGAGGCAGGCACAATGAGCAGTTCTTC. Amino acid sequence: CSASALAGGRHNEQFF.

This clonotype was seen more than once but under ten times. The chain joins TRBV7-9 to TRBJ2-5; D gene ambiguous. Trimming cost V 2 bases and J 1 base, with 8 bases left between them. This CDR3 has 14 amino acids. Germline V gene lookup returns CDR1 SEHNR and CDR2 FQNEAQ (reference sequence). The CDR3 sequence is CASSLFGGQETQYF. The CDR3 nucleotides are TGTGCCAGCAGCTTATTTGGCGGCCAAGAGACCCAGTACTTC.

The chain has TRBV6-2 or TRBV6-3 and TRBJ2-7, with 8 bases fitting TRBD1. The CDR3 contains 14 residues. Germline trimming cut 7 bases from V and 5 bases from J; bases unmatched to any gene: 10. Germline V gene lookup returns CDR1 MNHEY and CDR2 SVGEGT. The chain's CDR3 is CASTHRGTPHEQYF. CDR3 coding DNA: TGTGCCAGCACCCACAGGGGGACACCTCACGAGCAGTACTTC.

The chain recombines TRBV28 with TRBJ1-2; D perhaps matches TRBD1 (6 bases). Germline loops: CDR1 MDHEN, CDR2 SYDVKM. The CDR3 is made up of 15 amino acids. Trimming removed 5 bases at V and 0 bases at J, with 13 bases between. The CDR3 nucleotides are TGTGCCAGCAGTACACAGACAGGAGCTAACTATGGCTACACCTTC. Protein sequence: CASSTQTGANYGYTF.

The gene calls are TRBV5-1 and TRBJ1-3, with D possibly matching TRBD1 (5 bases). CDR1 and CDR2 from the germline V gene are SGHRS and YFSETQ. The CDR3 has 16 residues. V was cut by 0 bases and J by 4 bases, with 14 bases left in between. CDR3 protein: CASSLAGGTRGNTIYF. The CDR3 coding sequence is TGCGCCAGCAGCTTGGCCGGAGGGACCCGAGGAAACACCATATATTTT.

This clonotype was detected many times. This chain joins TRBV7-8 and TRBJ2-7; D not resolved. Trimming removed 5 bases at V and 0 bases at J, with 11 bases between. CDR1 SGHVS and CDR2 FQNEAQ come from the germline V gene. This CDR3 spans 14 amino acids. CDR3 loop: CASSTVQGSYEQYF. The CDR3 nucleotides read TGTGCCAGCAGCACCGTCCAAGGCTCCTACGAGCAGTACTTC. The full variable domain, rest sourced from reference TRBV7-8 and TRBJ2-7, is GAGVSQSPRYKVAKRGQDVALRCDPISGHVSLFWYQQALGQGPEFLTYFQNEAQLDKSGLPSDRFFAERPEGSVSTLKIQRTQQEDSAVYLCASSTVQGSYEQYFGPGTRLTVT.

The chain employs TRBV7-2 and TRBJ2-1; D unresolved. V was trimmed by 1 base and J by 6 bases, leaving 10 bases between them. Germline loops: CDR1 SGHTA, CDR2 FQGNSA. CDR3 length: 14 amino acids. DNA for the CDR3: TGTGCCAGCAGCTTAGGGCTATCCACCAATGAGCAGTTCTTC. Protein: CASSLGLSTNEQFF. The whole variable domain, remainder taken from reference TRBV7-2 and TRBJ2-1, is GAGVSQSPSNKVTEKGKDVELRCDPISGHTALYWYRQSLGQGLEFLIYFQGNSAPDKSGLPSDRFSAERTGGSVSTLTIQRTQQEDSAVYLCASSLGLSTNEQFFGPGTRLTVL.

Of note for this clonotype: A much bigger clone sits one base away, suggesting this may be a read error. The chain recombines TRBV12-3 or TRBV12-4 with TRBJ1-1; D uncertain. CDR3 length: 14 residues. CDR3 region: CASSRGVKNTEAVF. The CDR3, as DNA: TGTGCCAGCAGCCGTGGGGTAAAGAACACTGAAGCTGTCTTT.

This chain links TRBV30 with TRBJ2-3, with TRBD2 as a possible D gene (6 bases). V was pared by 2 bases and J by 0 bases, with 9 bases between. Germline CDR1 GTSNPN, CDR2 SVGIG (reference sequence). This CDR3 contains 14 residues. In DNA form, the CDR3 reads TGTGCCTGGAGTTTGAGCGGGAGCACAGATACGCAGTATTTT. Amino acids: CAWSLSGSTDTQYF.